This entry lists 25 T cell receptor beta chains sequenced from one sample in a study of T cell repertoires in cytomegalovirus infection. TCRdb fed the reads into MiXCR, producing one record per CDR3 protein. Of 700,000 to 900,000 distinct CDR3 sequences listed, just under 30% were seen once; the top ten hold around 13%. Their antigens are not known. Sequenced material: cultured CD8+ T cells from PBMCs, taken from culture after CMV antigen stimulation. The receptor set was obtained from a human donor in good health (CMV status not recorded). Some clones in this sample may be carry-over from other donors' samples.

This chain joins TRBV7-9 and TRBJ1-2, with 7 bases identical to TRBD1. The J segment lost 7 bases and the V segment lost 1 base, leaving 9 bases of the junction unmatched. The CDR3 has 15 residues. Germline CDR1 and CDR2: SEHNR and FQNEAQ (reference sequence). CDR3 bases: TGTGCCAGCAGCTTAGGACAGGGAGAATCGAGTGGCTACACCTTC. Its protein product is CASSLGQGESSGYTF.

The rearrangement links TRBV10-3 to TRBJ1-2; no clear D. The germline gives CDR1 ENHRY, CDR2 SYGVKD. V was pared by 1 base and J by 1 base, with 13 bases between. The CDR3 runs to 16 residues. The CDR3 loop is CAISEWKGQDNYGYTF. The CDR3 DNA is TGTGCCATCAGTGAGTGGAAGGGCCAAGATAACTATGGCTACACCTTC.

The V and J genes are TRBV6-6 and TRBJ1-1; TRBD1 aligns across 8 bases. Germline V lookup: CDR1 MNHNY, CDR2 SVGAGI (reference sequence). This CDR3 has 15 residues. Trimming took 5 bases from V and 3 from J; bases not matched to a gene: 8. The CDR3 DNA reads as TGTGCCAGCAGTAGACGGACAGGGTGGGACACTGAAGCTTTCTTT. This gives the protein CASSRRTGWDTEAFF.

This clonotype appeared a few times. The gene calls are TRBV7-6 and TRBJ2-1; TRBD2 aligns across 8 bases. V lost 5 bases and J lost 0; bases outside the gene matches: 21. Germline V gene lookup returns CDR1 SGHVS and CDR2 FNYEAQ. The CDR3 has 21 amino acids. The CDR3 loop reads CASSPLWRAGALPSSYNEQFF. CDR3 nucleotide sequence: TGTGCCAGCAGCCCCCTGTGGAGAGCGGGGGCCCTCCCCAGCTCCTACAATGAGCAGTTCTTC.

V usage is TRBV4-1 and J usage is TRBJ1-6, with 9 bases that match TRBD1. From germline, CDR1 is MGHRA and CDR2 YSYEKL. This CDR3 is 17 amino acids long. The V gene end was trimmed by 3 bases and the J gene end by 7 bases; junction bases not matched to a gene: 10. CDR3 residues: CASSHLMDRGGNSPLHF. Written as DNA, the CDR3 is TGCGCCAGCAGCCACCTTATGGACAGGGGTGGAAATTCACCCCTCCACTTT.

In its sample, this clonotype was seen a few times. V gene TRBV7-9 combines with J gene TRBJ2-5, with D tentatively TRBD1 or TRBD2 (6 bases each). V lost 3 bases and J 5 bases, leaving 10 bases between the germline ends. The CDR3 contains 13 residues. Per the germline V gene, CDR1 is SEHNR and CDR2 is FQNEAQ (reference sequence). DNA of the CDR3: TGTGCCAGCAGCTTTCAGGGGAGGGAGACCCAGTACTTC. It is translated as CASSFQGRETQYF.

This chain links TRBV6-6 with TRBJ2-3; no definite D call. Germline CDR1 reads MNHNY; CDR2 reads SVGAGI (reference sequence). The CDR3 totals 11 residues. The V end was cut by 1 base, the J end by 6 bases, with 2 bases between. CDR3: CASSYWDTQYF. CDR3 DNA sequence: TGTGCCAGCAGTTACTGGGATACGCAGTATTTT.

This clonotype occurred a few times. This chain joins TRBV12-3 or TRBV12-4 and TRBJ1-1; D not resolved. This CDR3 has 14 residues. V dropped 5 bases and J dropped 4 bases, with 14 bases sitting between them. The CDR3 loop reads CASSPSERGTEAFF. The CDR3 coding sequence is TGTGCCAGCAGTCCCTCAGAACGGGGCACTGAAGCTTTCTTT.

The sample holds many counts of this clonotype. The chain employs TRBV7-2 and TRBJ2-5; D is uncertain. This CDR3 comprises 15 residues. V lost 2 bases and J 4 bases, leaving 14 bases between the germline ends. Germline V CDR1 and CDR2: SGHTA, FQGNSA. The CDR3 spells CASSLLSLRRETQYF. DNA of the CDR3: TGTGCCAGCAGCTTATTGAGTTTACGCCGAGAGACCCAGTACTTC.

This clonotype was counted between two and nine times. The chain is built from TRBV28 and TRBJ2-2; TRBD1 matches at 7 bases. Germline V gene lookup returns CDR1 MDHEN and CDR2 SYDVKM. The trim removed 2 bases at V and 2 bases at J, leaving 5 bases unmatched. This CDR3 spans 16 amino acids. CDR3 coding DNA: TGTGCCAGCAGTTTAAGAACAGGGGTAAACACCGGGGAGCTGTTTTTT. Amino acids: CASSLRTGVNTGELFF. The full variable domain, completed using reference TRBV28 and TRBJ2-2, is DVKVTQSSRYLVKRTGEKVFLECVQDMDHENMFWYRQDPGLGLRLIYFSYDVKMKEKGDIPEGYSVSREKKERFSLILESASTNQTSMYLCASSLRTGVNTGELFFGEGSRLTVL.

This clonotype was recorded a few times. The chain joins TRBV11-2 to TRBJ2-1; 11 bases are shared with TRBD2. CDR3 length: 16 amino acids. The germline V gene has CDR1 SGHAT and CDR2 FQNNGV. V dropped 5 bases and J dropped 7; count of bases not matched to a gene: 10. The chain's CDR3 is CASSTFSGGGLNEQFF. CDR3 sequence (DNA): TGTGCCAGCAGCACTTTTAGCGGGGGGGGTTTGAATGAGCAGTTCTTC.

This clonotype has at least ten counts. The chain employs TRBV7-2 and TRBJ2-3; 15 bases agree with TRBD2. This CDR3 spans 17 amino acids. Germline lookup yields CDR1 SGHTA and CDR2 FQGNSA. V lost 4 bases and J lost 2; bases outside the gene matches: 4. The CDR3 here is CASSSGLAGGLTDTQYF. The DNA for the CDR3 is TGTGCCAGCAGCTCGGGACTAGCGGGGGGCCTCACAGATACGCAGTATTTT.

Details on this clonotype: A read error may explain this, as a much larger clone is one base away. This sequence joins TRBV6-1 and TRBJ2-1; D might be TRBD2 (6 bases). Germline V lookup: CDR1 MNHNS, CDR2 SASEGT. V lost 4 bases and J 1 base, leaving 29 bases between the germline ends. The CDR3 totals 21 residues. The DNA for the CDR3 is TGTGCCAGCAGTGGGCCGATAAAATGGAGGGTGACCTCAGGATCCTACAATGAGCAGTTCTTC. Residues: CASSGPIKWRVTSGSYNEQFF.

Regarding this clonotype: The junction departs from the called germline gene at one end, perhaps through a read error. The chain uses TRBV7-9 and TRBJ2-1, with TRBD2 matching 8 bases. The CDR3 length is 14 residues. From germline, CDR1 is SEHNR and CDR2 FQNEAQ (reference sequence). CDR3 nucleotides: TGTCCCAGCAGCCCCCGGGAGGGTCGGGATGAGCAGTTCTTC. As protein: CPSSPREGRDEQFF.

In regard to this clonotype: A much larger clonotype is one base distant, so this may be a read error. V gene TRBV7-2 combines with J gene TRBJ1-5, with D possibly TRBD1 on 6 matching bases. This CDR3 contains 17 residues. Germline V gives CDR1 SGHTA, CDR2 FQGNSA. CDR3 DNA sequence: TGTGCCAACAGCCCGACGGGGGGCGGCCCTCGGATTCAGCCCCAGCATTTT. This encodes CANSPTGGGPRIQPQHF.

This clonotype showed up just a few times. The chain recombines TRBV28 with TRBJ1-5; D is uncertain. The CDR3 totals 14 residues. Germline assignment: CDR1 MDHEN and CDR2 SYDVKM. V was clipped by 6 bases and J by 9 bases, with 18 bases between them. The CDR3 sequence: CASSLRARIGPQHF. In DNA form, the CDR3 reads TGTGCCAGCAGCCTCCGCGCCCGAATCGGGCCCCAGCATTTT.

The DNA of the CDR3 is TGTGCCAGCACCGGGCGGACAGGGACGAGCGAAAAACTGTTTTTT. This gives the protein CASTGRTGTSEKLFF. The genes are TRBV12-3 or TRBV12-4 and TRBJ1-4; 8 bases map to TRBD1. The CDR3 is made up of 15 amino acids. With V trimmed by 7 bases and J by 8 bases, 12 bases remained unmatched.

This clonotype was detected only a few times. V gene TRBV5-1 combines with J gene TRBJ1-1; D gene ambiguous. The germline V gene has CDR1 SGHRS and CDR2 YFSETQ. This CDR3 spans 11 amino acids. Trimming took 3 bases from V and 12 from J, leaving 12 bases between them. CDR3 in amino acids: CASSSGLETFF. The CDR3, as DNA: TGCGCCAGCAGCTCTGGACTGGAGACTTTCTTT. The full variable domain, in which reference TRBV5-1 and TRBJ1-1 provide the parts outside the CDR3, is KAGVTQTPRYLIKTRGQQVTLSCSPISGHRSVSWYQQTPGQGLQFLFEYFSETQRNKGNFPGRFSGRQFSNSRSEMNVSTLELGDSALYLCASSSGLETFFGQGTRLTVV.

This clonotype was counted only a few times. CDR3 in DNA: TGTGCCAGCAGTGAAGTTGGGGGACAGGAGACCCAGTACTTC. Translation: CASSEVGGQETQYF. V usage is TRBV25-1 and J usage is TRBJ2-5; TRBD1 agrees at 7 bases. The germline V gene has CDR1 MGHDK and CDR2 SYGVNS. Trimming at V came to 2 bases and at J to 5 bases, leaving 5 bases not matched to a gene. The CDR3 totals 14 residues.

At least ten counts were recorded for this clonotype. The chain couples TRBV27 to TRBJ2-3; maybe TRBD2 (6 bases). The CDR3 consists of 15 residues. Trimming took off 2 bases at V and 2 bases at J, with 11 bases between the two ends. Germline CDR1 is MNHEY and CDR2 is SMNVEV (reference sequence). The CDR3 DNA sequence: TGTGCCAGCAGTTTAACGGCGGGGACCACAGATACGCAGTATTTT. It codes for CASSLTAGTTDTQYF.

This clonotype came up a few times. The chain couples TRBV27 to TRBJ2-1; 8 bases agree with TRBD2. The CDR3 is made up of 17 amino acids. CDR1 is MNHEY and CDR2 is SMNVEV in the germline V gene (reference sequence). V lost 0 bases to trimming and J lost 9 bases; unmatched junction nucleotides: 13. In DNA form, the CDR3 reads TGTGCCAGCAGTTTATCGCAGTGGCGCGGGGGGTACGGTGAGCAGTTCTTC. This gives the protein CASSLSQWRGGYGEQFF.

The CDR3 sequence: CASSPSGGGGNTIYF. The CDR3 DNA sequence: TGTGCCAGCAGCCCCTCGGGCGGGGGTGGAAACACCATATATTTT. The V and J genes are TRBV7-3 and TRBJ1-3; possibly TRBD1 for D (5 bases). CDR1 and CDR2 (germline): SGHTA, FQGTGA. V lost 5 bases and J 3 bases, leaving 14 bases between the germline ends. This CDR3 region has 15 residues.

This clonotype came up many times. V is TRBV7-2 and J is TRBJ2-1, with D possibly TRBD1 on 5 matching bases. Trimming left V 2 bases short and J 4 bases short, with 12 bases between. CDR1 is SGHTA, CDR2 FQGNSA, per germline. The CDR3 has 15 residues. DNA of the CDR3: TGTGCCAGCAGCTTACCGACAGACCCTTACAATGAGCAGTTCTTC. Protein: CASSLPTDPYNEQFF.

CDR3 nucleotides: TGTGCCAGCAGTGCTGCCGGGACAGGGGGCCACTACGAGCAGTACGTC. This encodes CASSAAGTGGHYEQYV. The gene calls are TRBV6-6 and TRBJ2-7; 12 bases agree with TRBD1. Germline V lookup: CDR1 MNHNY, CDR2 SVGAGI (reference sequence). CDR3 length equals 16 residues. The V segment lost 5 bases and the J segment 3 bases; nucleotides outside the gene matches: 8.

This clonotype was observed a few times. The chain carries TRBV6-2 or TRBV6-3 and TRBJ2-1; weak D call: TRBD1 (6 bases). The CDR3 covers 14 residues. V was shortened by 8 bases and J by 8 bases, with 19 bases between the two germline ends. Germline assignment: CDR1 MNHEY and CDR2 SVGEGT. CDR3 in amino acids: CASGTGTSKDEQFF. The CDR3 coding sequence is TGTGCCAGCGGGACCGGGACATCGAAGGATGAGCAGTTCTTC.